Detailed here is one TCR beta chain. Its cognate antigen has yet to be identified. It is likely a read error, because the conserved phenylalanine at the end of the CDR3 is missing. The treatment or condition label, read with the paper, signifies: allogeneic hematopoietic cell transplantation with graft depleted of TCRalphabeta T cells and CD19 B cells. Transplant recipients were children who received TCRalphabeta/CD19-depleted allogeneic hematopoietic cell grafts. The receptor library was made with PCR. TCRdb records Illumina HiSeq 2500 as the sequencer. Molecular barcoding was employed in the preparation of TCR libraries, with unique molecular identifiers being used to normalize TCRbeta repertoire quantification. TCRdb's own reprocessing of the public reads used fastp at Q25 and MiXCR and kept productive beta chains. Entries are consolidated by CDR3 protein sequence, retaining the most common genes and DNA. This sample comprises about a million distinct CDR3 sequences, about 31% of them detected only once. Jointly, the top ten make up roughly 27% of the sample.

The sample comes from a study of T-cell reconstitution after alpha-beta-depleted transplantation in children (dated by TCRdb to about 2016). In the study overall: The study quantitatively tracked T-cell immune reconstitution after TCRalphabeta/CD19-depleted allogeneic hematopoietic cell transplantation in children using TCR repertoire profiling. Overall study outcomes, separate from this receptor: In some patients, high TCRbeta diversity at day 60 was attributed to recipient T cells and intrathymic progenitors that had survived conditioning. The frequencies of hyperexpanded clones fell over the following months, and after one year, T-cell counts and TCRbeta diversity were mostly attributed to newly produced T cells. The apparently early recovery of alphabetaT-cell counts about two months after transplant reportedly depended on only several hundred rapidly expanded clones that came from non-depleted graft cells.

V is clipped by 4 bases and J by 4 bases, and the sequence between their germline boundaries is 13 bases long. The CDR1 and CDR2 encoded by the germline V gene are MNHEY and SVGAGI. The CDR3 is 14 amino acids in total, end residues counted. The entry retains the CDR3 DNA only, 42 bases that are in frame from base 1. The chain is encoded by TRBV6-5 joined to TRBJ2-5; a tentative D call is TRBD2 (7 bases match). Sequenced here: PBMCs, mostly from graft donor cells, sampled 360 days after TCRalphabeta/CD19-depleted stem cell transplant. The receptor was derived from a boy less than two years old who had a stem cell transplant for SCID, so the T cells may come from the graft donor. Here the CDR3 is given as CASSLLGGAETQYC. The nucleotide sequence is given as TGTGCCAGCAGTTTACTGGGGGGGGCAGAGACCCAGTACTGC.